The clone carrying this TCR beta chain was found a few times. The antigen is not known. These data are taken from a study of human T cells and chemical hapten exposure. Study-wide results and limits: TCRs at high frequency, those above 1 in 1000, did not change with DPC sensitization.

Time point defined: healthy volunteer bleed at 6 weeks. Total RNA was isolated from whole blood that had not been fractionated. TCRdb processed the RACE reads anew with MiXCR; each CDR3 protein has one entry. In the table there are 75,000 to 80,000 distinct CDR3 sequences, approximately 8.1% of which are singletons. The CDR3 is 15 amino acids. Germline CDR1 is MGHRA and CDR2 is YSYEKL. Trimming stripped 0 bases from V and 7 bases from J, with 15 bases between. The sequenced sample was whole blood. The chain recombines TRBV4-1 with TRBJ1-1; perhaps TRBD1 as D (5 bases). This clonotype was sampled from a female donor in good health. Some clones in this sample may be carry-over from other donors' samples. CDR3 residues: CASSQDRPGRYEAFF. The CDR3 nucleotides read TGCGCCAGCAGCCAAGATCGGCCGGGGCGTTATGAAGCTTTCTTT.